These 29 T cell receptor beta chains were all obtained from the same sample, sequenced in a study of response to subunit inactivated influenza vaccine. MiXCR, applied by TCRdb to the RT-PCR reads, yields one record per CDR3 protein. Among about 700,000 distinct CDR3 sequences listed, approximately 15% were seen once. The source was PBMCs from blood, collected around two weeks before vaccination. The source is a man in his fifties or sixties who received an inactivated influenza vaccine.

Ten or more counts support this clonotype. This chain joins TRBV5-1 and TRBJ2-1, with 11 bases matching TRBD2. V was clipped by 4 bases and J by 7 bases; unmatched bases: 4. From germline, CDR1 is SGHRS and CDR2 YFSETQ. The CDR3 spans 14 residues. CDR3 nucleotide sequence: TGCGCCAGCAGCCTTAGCGGGGGGGCAAATGAGCAGTTCTTC. This codes for CASSLSGGANEQFF.

The J gene is TRBJ2-3, the V gene TRBV29-1, with D possibly called TRBD1 or TRBD2 (5 bases each). Per the germline V gene, CDR1 is SQVTM and CDR2 is ANQGSEA. The CDR3 runs 13 residues. V lost 4 bases, J lost 3 bases, and 11 bases lay in between. This CDR3 reads CSVARDGTDTQYF. Written as DNA, the CDR3 is TGCAGCGTTGCACGGGACGGGACAGATACGCAGTATTTT.

V and J are TRBV20-1 and TRBJ2-7; TRBD2 aligns across 15 bases. The CDR3 length is 15 residues. Germline V gene data show CDR1 as DFQATT and CDR2 as SNEGSKA (reference sequence). Trimming removed 4 bases from V and 1 base from J; junction bases left unmatched: 2. The DNA for the CDR3 is TGCAGTGCTACCGGGACTAGCGGGGGGTCCTACGAGCAGTACTTC. This sequence encodes CSATGTSGGSYEQYF.

This clonotype has ten or more counts. The chain carries TRBV5-1 and TRBJ2-7; 8 bases fit TRBD1. With 4 bases clipped from V and 0 bases from J, the junction kept 15 bases outside the gene matches. The CDR3 covers 18 residues. Germline V lookup: CDR1 SGHRS, CDR2 YFSETQ. The CDR3 spells CASSIRQGNWLDSYEQYF. The CDR3 nucleotides are TGCGCCAGCAGCATCAGACAGGGGAATTGGCTAGACTCCTACGAGCAGTACTTC.

This clonotype was detected only a few times. The gene calls are TRBV7-2 and TRBJ2-1; no clear D. This CDR3 contains 15 residues. Trimming shortened V by 6 bases and J by 0 bases, and 12 bases separated the two germline ends. CDR1 and CDR2 from the germline V gene are SGHTA and FQGNSA. The CDR3 sequence: CASRQSRSSYNEQFF. The CDR3 DNA reads as TGTGCCAGCAGACAATCTAGGAGCTCCTACAATGAGCAGTTCTTC.

This clonotype turned up a few times. The rearrangement joins TRBV6-5 to TRBJ2-7; maybe TRBD2 (7 bases). V was clipped by 0 bases and J by 6 bases, with 18 bases between them. CDR1 and CDR2 (germline): MNHEY, SVGAGI. The CDR3 has 16 residues. The chain's CDR3 is CASSYSSGTPMAEQYF. DNA for the CDR3: TGTGCCAGCAGTTACTCCAGCGGGACACCTATGGCCGAGCAGTACTTC.

This clonotype was observed a handful of times. The chain joins TRBV4-1 to TRBJ2-1; no clear D. This CDR3 has 16 residues. Germline V gene data show CDR1 as MGHRA and CDR2 as YSYEKL. With 0 bases removed from V and 2 bases from J, the gap between germline ends came to 11 bases. As DNA, the CDR3 is TGCGCCAGCAGCCAAGACCCACCCGATGCCTACAATGAGCAGTTCTTC. Translating gives CASSQDPPDAYNEQFF.

This chain connects TRBV29-1 to TRBJ2-1; 10 nucleotides align to TRBD2. The CDR3 extends over 14 amino acids. V was pared by 3 bases and J by 2 bases, with 1 base of the junction left unmatched. Germline CDR1 and CDR2: SQVTM and ANQGSEA. DNA of the CDR3: TGCAGCGTTGAGCTAGCGGGAGCCTACAATGAGCAGTTCTTC. This encodes CSVELAGAYNEQFF.

This chain links TRBV7-8 with TRBJ2-7, with D possibly being TRBD2 (6 bases). Trimming took off 1 base at V and 0 bases at J, with 16 bases between the two ends. CDR1 is SGHVS and CDR2 is FQNEAQ in the germline V gene. This CDR3 region has 17 residues. CDR3 coding DNA: TGTGCCAGCAGCTTAGGGGCCTTAGCGGAAAGCTCCTACGAGCAGTACTTC. Encoded protein: CASSLGALAESSYEQYF.

The chain recombines TRBV6-1 with TRBJ2-5; 8 bases agree with TRBD2. V was clipped by 6 bases and J by 5 bases; unmatched bases: 5. The germline V gene has CDR1 MNHNS and CDR2 SASEGT. The CDR3 consists of 13 residues. The CDR3 DNA follows: TGTGCCAGCAGGGGACTAGTCTGGGAGACCCAGTACTTC. Translating gives CASRGLVWETQYF.

This clonotype was seen repeatedly, ten times or more. The chain carries TRBV2 and TRBJ2-7, with D possibly called TRBD1 or TRBD2 (5 bases each). The V end lost 6 bases, the J end lost 0 bases, and 15 bases lay between the germline ends. CDR3 length equals 15 residues. Germline CDR1 and CDR2: SNHLY and FYNNEI. CDR3: CASSRDALSSYEQYF. DNA of the CDR3: TGTGCCAGCAGCCGGGACGCCCTTAGCTCCTACGAGCAGTACTTC.

This clonotype was seen only a few times. V gene TRBV2 combines with J gene TRBJ2-5, with a tentative D call TRBD1 (6 bases). CDR3 length: 13 amino acids. CDR1 is SNHLY, CDR2 FYNNEI, per germline. Trimming took 6 bases from V and 1 from J, leaving 9 bases between them. CDR3 loop: CASSVQGQETQYF. The DNA for the CDR3 is TGTGCCAGCAGCGTACAGGGCCAAGAGACCCAGTACTTC.

The rearrangement links TRBV29-1 to TRBJ2-1, with D possibly matching TRBD2 (6 bases). Per the germline V gene, CDR1 is SQVTM and CDR2 is ANQGSEA. V dropped 5 bases and J dropped 9 bases, with 23 bases sitting between them. CDR3 length: 15 residues. The DNA for the CDR3 is TGCAGCGTTACCATAGCGGAGGTTACGGTTGGTGAGCAGTTCTTC. This translates into CSVTIAEVTVGEQFF.

This sequence joins TRBV24-1 and TRBJ2-3; D gene ambiguous. Trimming left V 1 base short and J 3 bases short, with 7 bases between. Germline CDR1 is KGHDR and CDR2 is SFDVKD. This CDR3 region has 14 residues. The DNA for the CDR3 is TGTGCCACCAGTGATTTTATGACGACAGATACGCAGTATTTT. Translation: CATSDFMTTDTQYF.

The rearrangement uses TRBV11-2 and TRBJ2-6; 7 bases map to TRBD1. V dropped 5 bases and J dropped 4; count of bases not matched to a gene: 5. The CDR3 covers 15 residues. Germline V gives CDR1 SGHAT, CDR2 FQNNGV. CDR3 nucleotides: TGTGCCAGCAGCCACAGGGGCGGGGGGGCCAACGTCCTGACTTTC. It translates to CASSHRGGGANVLTF.

This clonotype has only a few counts. The rearrangement links TRBV3-1 to TRBJ1-5; D possibly corresponds to TRBD1 (5 bases). This CDR3 contains 12 residues. The V gene's germline CDR1 is LGHDT and CDR2 YNNKEL (reference sequence). The V end lost 0 bases, the J end lost 11 bases, and 8 bases lay between the germline ends. In nucleotides, the CDR3 is TGTGCCAGCAGCCAAGAAAGAGGGGCCCAGCATTTT. It encodes CASSQERGAQHF.

The chain combines TRBV20-1 with TRBJ1-5; no reliable D call. The ends were cut back, 2 bases at V and 4 bases at J, with 18 bases in the middle. The germline V gene has CDR1 DFQATT and CDR2 SNEGSKA (reference sequence). The CDR3 runs to 16 residues. CDR3 in DNA: TGCAGTGCTAGACCGCACCCGGCCTCCCCGAATCAGCCCCAGCATTTT. Translation gives CSARPHPASPNQPQHF.

This clonotype was recorded a few times. V gene TRBV30 combines with J gene TRBJ2-7; perhaps TRBD1 as D (6 bases). V lost 0 bases to trimming and J lost 0 bases, with 15 bases between them. The CDR3 contains 16 residues. Germline V gene sequence: CDR1 GTSNPN, CDR2 SVGIG (reference sequence). CDR3 in amino acids: CAWSVLGQPNSYEQYF. CDR3 coding DNA: TGTGCCTGGAGTGTACTTGGACAGCCGAACTCCTACGAGCAGTACTTC.

The chain couples TRBV7-8 to TRBJ1-3; the D gene is possibly TRBD1 (6 bases). Trimming shortened V by 2 bases and J by 0 bases, and 14 bases separated the two germline ends. The CDR3 has 17 residues. Germline V gene lookup returns CDR1 SGHVS and CDR2 FQNEAQ. Here the CDR3 reads CASSLRGQLGSGNTIYF. CDR3 nucleotide sequence: TGTGCCAGCAGCTTACGGGGGCAGTTGGGCTCTGGAAACACCATATATTTT.

In this sample, this clonotype turned up a few times. The rearrangement uses TRBV9 and TRBJ2-5; 9 bases map to TRBD2. The CDR3 contains 16 residues. The germline gives CDR1 SGDLS, CDR2 YYNGEE. The junction had 7 bases not matched to a gene; V was cut back by 0 bases and J by 4 bases. DNA for the CDR3: TGTGCCAGCAGCGTAGGAGCGGGGGGCGCTTCAGAGACCCAGTACTTC. Protein: CASSVGAGGASETQYF. Filled out from reference TRBV9 and TRBJ2-5, the complete variable domain reads DSGVTQTPKHLITATGQRVTLRCSPRSGDLSVYWYQQSLDQGLQFLIQYYNGEERAKGNILERFSAQQFPDLHSELNLSSLELGDSALYFCASSVGAGGASETQYFGPGTRLLVL.

Regarding this clonotype: The conserved phenylalanine or tryptophan is not found at the CDR3 terminus, so this likely reflects a read error. The rearrangement uses TRBV28 and TRBJ1-1, with D possibly being TRBD1 (6 bases). CDR1 is MDHEN, CDR2 SYDVKM, per germline. The CDR3 totals 17 residues. V lost 4 bases to trimming and J lost 0 bases, with 18 bases between them. The CDR3 DNA reads TGTGCCAGCAGTTCACCGGGACATCTTATCCTGAACACTGAAGCTTTCTAT. It translates to CASSSPGHLILNTEAFY.

The genes are TRBV12-5 and TRBJ1-3; no definite D call. V shed 2 bases and J shed 4 bases, with 12 bases lying between them. Germline CDR1 reads LGHNT; CDR2 reads FRNRAP. This CDR3 is 15 amino acids long. This CDR3 reads CASGLSPGGGNTIYF. DNA of the CDR3: TGTGCTAGTGGTTTGTCCCCCGGTGGCGGAAACACCATATATTTT.

The chain uses TRBV4-2 and TRBJ1-4; D perhaps matches TRBD1 (6 bases). This CDR3 has 15 amino acids. The V end lost 1 base, the J end lost 4 bases, and 10 bases lay between the germline ends. CDR1 LGHNA and CDR2 YNFKEQ come from the germline V gene. This chain's CDR3 is CASSQATGDNEKLFF. CDR3 in DNA: TGTGCCAGCAGCCAAGCGACAGGAGATAATGAAAAACTGTTTTTT.

V and J are TRBV4-2 and TRBJ2-3; TRBD1 aligns across 7 bases. Germline CDR1 reads LGHNA; CDR2 reads YNFKEQ. Trimming took 0 bases from V and 5 from J; bases not matched to a gene: 11. The CDR3 has 17 residues. The CDR3: CASSQEVRTGGIDTQYF. Here the CDR3 DNA reads TGTGCCAGCAGCCAAGAAGTTCGGACAGGAGGTATAGATACGCAGTATTTT.

The chain links TRBV11-2 to TRBJ2-7; D gene uncertain. CDR1 and CDR2 (germline): SGHAT, FQNNGV. The CDR3 sequence is 15 residues long. Deletions cut 5 bases from V and 5 bases from J, with 19 bases between. The CDR3: CASSPRWRQAHEQYF. The CDR3 coding sequence is TGTGCCAGCAGCCCCCGATGGCGCCAGGCCCACGAGCAGTACTTC.

The chain links TRBV18 to TRBJ2-5; D is undetermined. The length of the CDR3 is 11 residues. V dropped 2 bases and J dropped 5 bases, with 3 bases sitting between them. CDR1 is KGHSH and CDR2 is LQKENI in the germline V gene. The CDR3 region has the DNA TGTGCCAGCTCACCAGACGAGACCCAGTACTTC. It specifies CASSPDETQYF.

The table lists this clonotype with many counts. The chain joins TRBV2 to TRBJ1-1; D remains unclear. This CDR3 comprises 15 residues. The V end was cut by 6 bases, the J end by 1 base, with 15 bases between. Germline lookup yields CDR1 SNHLY and CDR2 FYNNEI. The CDR3 reads CASRPYRSGNTEAFF. CDR3 coding DNA: TGTGCCAGCAGGCCCTACCGGTCGGGGAACACTGAAGCTTTCTTT.

The V gene is TRBV4-2, the J gene TRBJ2-1, with a possible D match to TRBD2 (5 bases). Trimming left V 2 bases short and J 3 bases short, with 11 bases between. This CDR3 contains 15 residues. Per the germline V gene, CDR1 is LGHNA and CDR2 is YNFKEQ. CDR3 DNA sequence: TGTGCCAGCAGCCAAAAGAGCGGCGACTACAATGAGCAGTTCTTC. Translating it yields CASSQKSGDYNEQFF.

J is TRBJ2-1 and V is TRBV11-1; TRBD2 matches at 16 bases. V was clipped by 4 bases and J by 3 bases; unmatched bases: 9. The CDR3 has 19 amino acids. Germline assignment: CDR1 SGHAT and CDR2 FQDESV (reference sequence). CDR3: CASSSGTSGRALGYNEQFF. In DNA form, the CDR3 reads TGTGCCAGCAGCTCCGGGACTAGCGGGAGGGCCCTCGGCTACAATGAGCAGTTCTTC.